The entry below describes one T cell receptor (beta chain). What it recognizes is unknown. Measured with immunoSEQ multiplex PCR; TCRdb has only the in-frame clones, and not every one. The profile shows around 610,000 clones, roughly 96% of them singletons. The record originates from a study of shared clonotypes between healthy human individuals. Study-wide results and caveats: The four-donor shared clonotypes exceeded non-shared clonotypes in generation probability, with non-shared ones scoring lower.

Germline CDR1 PRHDT, CDR2 FYEKMQ (reference sequence). The junction had 3 bases not matched to a gene; V was cut back by 4 bases and J by 1 base. The CDR3 extends over 15 amino acids. The naive CD8 subset, CD45RO-negative cells positively selected for CCR7, excluded terminally differentiated effector memory CD45RA+ cells. The sequence derives from a woman aged 25-40 years in good health. The rearrangement uses TRBV13 and TRBJ2-7; 11 bases are a match to TRBD1. Sequencing used naive CD8+ T cells sorted from blood. The chain's CDR3 is CASSSGDRGSYEQYF. As DNA, the CDR3 is TGTGCCAGCAGCTCCGGGGACAGGGGGTCCTACGAGCAGTACTTC.